This T cell receptor (beta chain) is drawn from a study of blood T cell repertoires in COVID-19. Overall study: PBMCs, B-cell-depleted T cells, or T cells were the source of the cDNA or gDNA that made up the material.

The CDR3 consists of 16 residues. The germline V gene encodes CDR1 SGHRS and CDR2 YFSETQ. Losses at the gene ends were 3 bases for V and 4 bases for J; bases not matched to a gene: 11. Participants, about 18 to 89 years old, spanned more than 20 US areas. Recovered status applied to Cohort 3 donors who had two consecutive negative PCRs. It also applied to those with clearance or with symptom resolution. Source study methods: Nucleated cell counts were estimated from reference gene primer amplification. The protocol was immunoSEQ multiplex PCR, while the TCRdb copy is restricted to in-frame clones and leaves out a portion. From that table come the V and J calls and clone size; the DNA was used to work out D and trimming. The table lists about 300,000 clones, around 90% of them singletons, with approximately 4.7% in the top ten.

The genes are TRBV5-1 and TRBJ2-3; 7 bases align to TRBD2. This clonotype originated in a man aged 55 to 69 who had recovered from COVID-19. Sequenced: PBMCs or T cells enriched from blood (not recorded which). CDR3 DNA sequence: TGCGCCAGCAGCTCCACCGGTCTGGGAGGGGCAGATACGCAGTATTTT. Protein: CASSSTGLGGADTQYF.